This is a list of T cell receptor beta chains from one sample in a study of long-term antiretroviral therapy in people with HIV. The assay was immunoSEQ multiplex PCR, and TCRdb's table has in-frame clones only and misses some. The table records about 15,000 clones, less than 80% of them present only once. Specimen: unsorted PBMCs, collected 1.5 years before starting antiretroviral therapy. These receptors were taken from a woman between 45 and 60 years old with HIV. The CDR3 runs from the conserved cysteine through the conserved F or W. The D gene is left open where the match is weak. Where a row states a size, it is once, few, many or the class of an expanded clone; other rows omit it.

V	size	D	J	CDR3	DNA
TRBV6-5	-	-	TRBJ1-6	CASSYSGTVNSPLHF	TGTGCCAGCAGTTATTCCGGGACGGTAAATTCACCCCTCCACTTT
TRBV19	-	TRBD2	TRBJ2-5	CASSILAGGLETQYF	TGTGCCAGTAGTATCCTAGCGGGGGGGCTGGAGACCCAGTACTTC
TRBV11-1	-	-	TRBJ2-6	CASSFRRRGNVLTF	TGTGCCAGCAGCTTTCGACGGAGGGGCAACGTCCTGACTTTC
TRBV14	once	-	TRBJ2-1	CASSLPRGEQFF	TGTGCCAGCAGCCTCCCCCGGGGTGAGCAGTTCTTC
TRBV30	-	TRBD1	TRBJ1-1	CAWSVPQGQNTEAFF	TGTGCCTGGAGTGTACCACAGGGGCAGAACACTGAAGCTTTCTTT
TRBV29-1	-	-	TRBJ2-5	CSATGEVKETQYF	TGCAGCGCCACAGGGGAGGTCAAGGAGACCCAGTACTTC
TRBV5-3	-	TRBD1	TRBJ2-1	CASSPGTGGGNEQFF	TGTGCCAGCAGCCCGGGGACAGGGGGCGGGAATGAGCAGTTCTTC
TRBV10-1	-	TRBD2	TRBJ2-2	CASSDGGGPDTGELFF	TGCGCCAGCAGTGATGGCGGGGGGCCCGACACCGGGGAGCTGTTTTTT
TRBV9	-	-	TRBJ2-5	CASSPGQWGETQYF	TGTGCCAGCAGCCCCGGACAGTGGGGAGAGACCCAGTACTTC
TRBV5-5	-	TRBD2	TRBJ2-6	CASSPRTSGGLSGANVLTF	TGTGCCAGCAGCCCCCGGACTAGCGGGGGTCTCTCTGGGGCCAACGTCCTGACTTTC
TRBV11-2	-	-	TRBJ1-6	CASSASAGWPSPLHF	TGTGCCAGCAGCGCTAGTGCAGGGTGGCCCTCACCCCTCCACTTT
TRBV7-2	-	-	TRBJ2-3	CASSFTRDTDTQYF	TGTGCCAGCAGCTTTACAAGGGACACAGATACGCAGTATTTT